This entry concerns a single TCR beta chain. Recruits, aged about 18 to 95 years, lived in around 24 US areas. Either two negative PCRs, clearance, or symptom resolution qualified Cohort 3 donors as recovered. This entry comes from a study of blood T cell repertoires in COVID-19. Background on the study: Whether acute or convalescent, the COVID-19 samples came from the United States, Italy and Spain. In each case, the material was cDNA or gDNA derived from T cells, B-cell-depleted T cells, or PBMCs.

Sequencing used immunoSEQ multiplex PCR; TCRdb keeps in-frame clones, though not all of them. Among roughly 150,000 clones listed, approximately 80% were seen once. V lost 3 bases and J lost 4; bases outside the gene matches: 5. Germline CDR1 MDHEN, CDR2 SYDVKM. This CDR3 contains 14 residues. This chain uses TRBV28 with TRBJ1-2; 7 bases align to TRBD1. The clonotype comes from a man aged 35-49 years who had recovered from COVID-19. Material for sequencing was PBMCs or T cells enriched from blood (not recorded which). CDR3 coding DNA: TGTGCCAGCAGTTTTCAGACAGGGACCTATGGCTACACCTTC. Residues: CASSFQTGTYGYTF.